The clone carrying this T cell receptor beta chain was picked up a small number of times. Its target is not known. This record comes from a study of T cell repertoires in cytomegalovirus infection. TCRdb reprocessed the reads with MiXCR, giving one entry per CDR3 protein. The repertoire holds hundreds of thousands of distinct CDR3 sequences, with under 55% as singletons. CDR1 and CDR2 (germline): SGHTA, FQGNSA. V lost 5 bases, J lost 3 bases, and 10 bases lay in between. This CDR3 comprises 13 residues. J is TRBJ1-1 and V is TRBV7-2; D remains unclear. Sample: cultured PBMCs, taken from culture after CMV antigen stimulation. This TCR derives from a human donor in good health (CMV status not recorded). Some clones in this sample may be carry-over from other donors' samples. The CDR3 sequence: CASSNMRHTEAFF. The CDR3 nucleotides are TGTGCCAGCAGCAACATGCGGCACACTGAAGCTTTCTTT.